This T cell receptor beta chain originates from a study of T cell responses to AZD1222 COVID-19 vaccine. Study-level points and caveats: There were mostly white British donors and more females than males, and clonal diversity was possibly underestimated. At baseline, just five or six AZD1222 recipients tested seropositive.

The data were produced by immunoSEQ multiplex PCR, yet TCRdb's version contains in-frame clones alone and is incomplete. The sample lists over 100,000 clones; around 82% were seen once. A word on this clone: Its antigen remains unknown.

CDR1 is SNHLY, CDR2 FYNNEI, per germline. V lost 8 bases to trimming and J lost 0 bases; unmatched junction nucleotides: 7. The length of the CDR3 is 16 residues. This chain connects TRBV2 to TRBJ2-4, with 10 bases matching TRBD1. This sample comprised peripheral blood, obtained on day 0 of AZD1222 vaccination. This sequence originates from an adult in good health. CDR3 in DNA: TGTGCCAGCGGGACAGGGGTTCCCTCAGCCAAAAACATTCAGTACTTC. Its translation: CASGTGVPSAKNIQYF.